A single sample gave rise to the 30 T cell receptor beta chains below, sequenced in a study of Graves' ophthalmopathy and Graves' hyperthyroidism (dated by TCRdb to the late 2010s). TCRdb shows the sequencer as Illumina HiSeq 2000. TCR beta CDR3 regions were amplified from RNA transcripts for repertoire sequencing. A first-round RT-PCR used HTBI primers with the Qiagen OneStep RT-PCR kit, followed by a second-round multiplex PCR, size selection and purification. TCRdb passed the public sequencing reads through fastp at Q25 and MiXCR, retaining productive beta sequences. Here each entry gathers all rows of one CDR3 protein and keeps the most common genes and DNA. This sample holds hundreds of thousands of distinct CDR3 sequences; 22% were observed only once. Clones ranked in the top ten supply about 6.6% of the sample. Sequencing was carried out using peripheral blood. Source of these receptors: a woman between 18 and 29 years old with stable Graves' hyperthyroidism. Some clones in this sample may be carry-over from other donors' samples. Donor details come from another sample of the same person, matched by shared clones.

To note about this clonotype: A read error may be the cause here, since a much bigger clone is one base away. The rearrangement uses TRBV28 and TRBJ2-7; 10 bases map to TRBD2. The CDR3 runs 14 residues. Germline V gives CDR1 MDHEN, CDR2 SYDVKM. DNA for the CDR3: TGTGCCAGCAGCCACCGACTAGCGGGCTACGAGCAGTGCTTC. This codes for CASSHRLAGYEQCF.

This clonotype was recorded at least ten times. The rearrangement uses TRBV6-5 and TRBJ1-2; maybe TRBD1 (5 bases). Trimming took 3 bases from V and 5 from J, leaving 19 bases between them. This CDR3 comprises 16 residues. Per the germline V gene, CDR1 is MNHEY and CDR2 is SVGAGI. CDR3 protein: CASSYTSGGTVYGYTF. CDR3 sequence (DNA): TGTGCCAGCAGTTATACTTCGGGGGGGACTGTATATGGCTACACCTTC.

This clonotype showed up many times. V gene TRBV6-1 combines with J gene TRBJ2-7; 7 nucleotides agree with TRBD1. V dropped 7 bases and J dropped 3; count of bases not matched to a gene: 3. There are 12 residues in the CDR3. CDR1 is MNHNS and CDR2 is SASEGT in the germline V gene. CDR3 nucleotides: TGTGCCAGCATCAGACAGGGCTACGAGCAGTACTTC. It yields the protein CASIRQGYEQYF.

The V gene is TRBV7-9, the J gene TRBJ2-5; D uncertain. Germline V CDR1 and CDR2: SEHNR, FQNEAQ (reference sequence). The CDR3 extends over 13 amino acids. V lost 2 bases to trimming and J lost 7 bases, with 11 bases between them. Written as DNA, the CDR3 is TGTGCCAGCAGCTTATTCGCCCCAGGGACCCAGTACTTC. This codes for CASSLFAPGTQYF. Full variable domain (outside the CDR3, taken from reference TRBV7-9 and TRBJ2-5): DTGVSQNPRHKITKRGQNVTFRCDPISEHNRLYWYRQTLGQGPEFLTYFQNEAQLEKSRLLSDRFSAERPKGSFSTLEIQRTEQGDSAMYLCASSLFAPGTQYFGPGTRLLVL.

The chain recombines TRBV11-2 with TRBJ2-5; the D call may be TRBD1 or TRBD2 (5 bases each). The V gene lost 0 bases and the J gene lost 5 bases, with 10 bases spanning the gap. Per the germline V gene, CDR1 is SGHAT and CDR2 is FQNNGV. The CDR3 spans 14 residues. The CDR3 spells CASSLEWGMETQYF. The CDR3 coding sequence is TGTGCCAGCAGCTTAGAGTGGGGGATGGAGACCCAGTACTTC.

This clonotype was picked up a small number of times. In nucleotides, the CDR3 is TGCAGCGTTGACGGTCCCTCTGGGGCCAACGTCCTGACTTTC. Residues: CSVDGPSGANVLTF. This chain connects TRBV29-1 to TRBJ2-6; D ambiguous. CDR3 size: 14 residues. Trimming removed 3 bases from V and 0 bases from J, with 6 bases in between. CDR1 SQVTM and CDR2 ANQGSEA come from the germline V gene.

This clonotype appeared many times. CDR3 DNA: TGTGCCAGCAGCTTAGACAACACCAATCAGCCCCAGCATTTT. This gives the protein CASSLDNTNQPQHF. V and J are TRBV7-2 and TRBJ1-5; D not certain. Germline-derived CDR1 and CDR2 are SGHTA and FQGNSA. With 1 base removed from V and 3 bases from J, the gap between germline ends came to 7 bases. This CDR3 contains 14 residues. The full variable domain, with the rest looked up from reference TRBV7-2 and TRBJ1-5, is GAGVSQSPSNKVTEKGKDVELRCDPISGHTALYWYRQSLGQGLEFLIYFQGNSAPDKSGLPSDRFSAERTGGSVSTLTIQRTQQEDSAVYLCASSLDNTNQPQHFGDGTRLSIL.

This clonotype was seen at least ten times. The J gene is TRBJ1-2, the V gene TRBV28; tentatively, D is TRBD1 (5 bases). Trimming pared 6 bases from V and 6 bases from J, leaving 14 bases between. This CDR3 region has 13 residues. Germline CDR1 reads MDHEN; CDR2 reads SYDVKM. The CDR3 loop reads CASRQAGGHGYTF. CDR3 bases: TGTGCCAGCAGACAGGCGGGGGGACATGGCTACACCTTC.

CDR3 region: CASKMGGNQPQHF. The CDR3 DNA reads as TGTGCCAGTAAGATGGGTGGCAATCAGCCCCAGCATTTT. The genes are TRBV19 and TRBJ1-5; D gene unclear. Germline V lookup: CDR1 LNHDA, CDR2 SQIVND (reference sequence). The CDR3 contains 13 residues. The V end lost 7 bases, the J end lost 2 bases, and 9 bases lay between the germline ends.

This clonotype occurred many times. This chain uses TRBV5-6 with TRBJ1-5; D not certain. The CDR3 covers 12 residues. CDR1 and CDR2 (germline): SGHDT, YYEEEE. The V and J ends lost 3 bases and 7 bases respectively, with 8 bases between them. CDR3 sequence: CASSYGRQPQHF. The CDR3 bases are TGTGCCAGCAGCTATGGGAGGCAGCCCCAGCATTTT.

V usage is TRBV27 and J usage is TRBJ1-1; D might be TRBD1 (5 bases). CDR1 MNHEY and CDR2 SMNVEV come from the germline V gene (reference sequence). This CDR3 has 11 residues. V lost 7 bases and J 7 bases, leaving 10 bases between the germline ends. The CDR3 reads CASIRGDEAFF. Written as DNA, the CDR3 is TGTGCCAGCATTCGAGGGGATGAAGCTTTCTTT.

A few counts support this clonotype. The rearrangement links TRBV15 to TRBJ2-1; no reliable D call. The CDR3 length is 13 residues. The V gene lost 7 bases and the J gene lost 4 bases, with 11 bases spanning the gap. Germline CDR1 LNHNV, CDR2 YYDKDF (reference sequence). CDR3 in amino acids: CATTDGIYNEQFF. The CDR3 DNA follows: TGTGCCACCACCGACGGCATTTACAATGAGCAGTTCTTC.

The V call is TRBV10-3, the J call TRBJ1-1; tentative D call: TRBD1 (5 bases). CDR1 and CDR2 from the germline V gene are ENHRY and SYGVKD. V was shortened by 4 bases and J by 5 bases, with 14 bases between the two germline ends. This CDR3 comprises 14 residues. The CDR3 sequence is CAISVSPEGTEAFF. The CDR3 DNA is TGTGCCATCAGTGTTTCACCCGAGGGGACTGAAGCTTTCTTT.

This clonotype was recorded at least ten times. The chain links TRBV6-2 or TRBV6-3 to TRBJ2-7; D not resolved. This CDR3 region has 15 residues. Germline-derived CDR1 and CDR2 are MNHEY and SVGEGT. The V and J ends lost 6 bases and 3 bases respectively, with 18 bases between them. The DNA for the CDR3 is TGTGCCAGCAGCCCCCAACACCAAGGTGACTACGAGCAGTACTTC. Amino acids: CASSPQHQGDYEQYF.

Ten or more counts support this clonotype. The rearrangement joins TRBV6-1 to TRBJ1-1; D not certain. Germline V gene lookup returns CDR1 MNHNS and CDR2 SASEGT. The length of the CDR3 is 17 residues. Trimming shortened V by 0 bases and J by 5 bases, and 19 bases separated the two germline ends. The CDR3 is CASSEATGDPRRTEAFF. The CDR3 region has the DNA TGTGCCAGCAGTGAAGCAACCGGTGATCCTAGGAGGACTGAAGCTTTCTTT.

The CDR3 sequence is CASSFGGGALGEQYF. As DNA, the CDR3 is TGTGCCAGCAGCTTTGGTGGAGGTGCCCTTGGTGAGCAGTACTTC. This rearrangement joins TRBV7-2 to TRBJ2-7, with a tentative D call TRBD2 (5 bases). The germline CDR1 and CDR2 sequences are SGHTA and FQGNSA. Between the trimmed V and J ends, which lost 3 bases and 7 bases, there was a span of 19 bases. CDR3 length: 15 residues.

There are many counts of this clonotype. The chain has TRBV12-3 or TRBV12-4 and TRBJ2-5; possibly TRBD2 for D (6 bases). The CDR3 covers 16 residues. Trimming shortened V by 6 bases and J by 1 base, and 18 bases separated the two germline ends. The CDR3 DNA reads as TGTGCCAGCAGACCACTCGGGGAGCGGGTCCAAGAGACCCAGTACTTC. It specifies CASRPLGERVQETQYF.

The rearrangement joins TRBV20-1 to TRBJ2-5, with a possible D match to TRBD1 (6 bases). CDR3 size: 14 residues. Germline V gene sequence: CDR1 DFQATT, CDR2 SNEGSKA (reference sequence). V was shortened by 3 bases and J by 1 base, with 12 bases between the two germline ends. CDR3 in amino acids: CSASRDTSQETQYF. The CDR3 DNA reads as TGCAGTGCTAGCCGGGACACATCCCAAGAGACCCAGTACTTC.

This clonotype occurred a few times. The V and J genes are TRBV4-1 and TRBJ2-5; D unresolved. CDR1 and CDR2 from the germline V gene are MGHRA and YSYEKL. This CDR3 region has 14 residues. V dropped 3 bases and J dropped 1 base, with 9 bases sitting between them. The CDR3 region has the DNA TGCGCCAGCAGCCACACGGCAGGCCAAGAGACCCAGTACTTC. Its translation: CASSHTAGQETQYF.

This clonotype was observed many times. This rearrangement joins TRBV20-1 to TRBJ1-5; possibly TRBD1 for D (6 bases). Germline V gene data show CDR1 as DFQATT and CDR2 as SNEGSKA (reference sequence). V lost 1 base and J 5 bases, leaving 12 bases between the germline ends. The CDR3 contains 14 residues. The CDR3 region has the DNA TGCAGTGCTAGAGGGGGGCAGGTCGATCAGCCCCAGCATTTT. Translating it yields CSARGGQVDQPQHF.

In its sample, this clonotype was seen many times. V usage is TRBV12-3 or TRBV12-4 and J usage is TRBJ1-1, with TRBD1 as a possible D gene (5 bases). The V gene lost 2 bases and the J gene lost 7 bases, with 11 bases spanning the gap. The CDR3 totals 13 residues. For the CDR3, the DNA is TGTGCCAGCAGTTTATTGGGGCAGGGTGAAGCTTTCTTT. Its protein product is CASSLLGQGEAFF.

This clonotype was recorded at least ten times. The V gene is TRBV2, the J gene TRBJ2-5; D might be TRBD1 or TRBD2, each matching 6 bases. The CDR3 contains 14 residues. Trimming stripped 7 bases from V and 5 bases from J, with 17 bases between. Germline CDR1 is SNHLY and CDR2 is FYNNEI. The CDR3 protein is CASTAVGGGETQYF. The DNA for the CDR3 is TGTGCCAGCACCGCCGTCGGGGGCGGGGAGACCCAGTACTTC.

In this sample, this clonotype turned up many times. The chain combines TRBV7-2 with TRBJ1-3; 9 positions match TRBD1. Germline-derived CDR1 and CDR2 are SGHTA and FQGNSA. The CDR3 is made up of 14 amino acids. After removal of 5 bases from V and 8 bases from J, the junction contained 7 bases not matched to a gene. The CDR3 region is CASSVGQGIYTIYF. The CDR3 region has the DNA TGTGCCAGCAGCGTAGGACAGGGGATATACACCATATATTTT.

This clonotype has at least ten counts. It may be a read error: a sequence one base away is much more abundant. V usage is TRBV24-1 and J usage is TRBJ2-7, with D possibly matching TRBD1 (6 bases). Germline CDR1 and CDR2: KGHDR and SFDVKD. V lost 5 bases, J lost 2 bases, and 6 bases lay in between. This CDR3 comprises 12 residues. The DNA of the CDR3 is TGTGCCACCAGTGGGACAGCCTACGAGCAGTACTTC. Its protein is CATSGTAYEQYF.

This clonotype was observed once. This chain joins TRBV6-5 and TRBJ1-2; possible D gene TRBD1, 5 bases. Trimming stripped 2 bases from V and 6 bases from J, with 16 bases between. The germline V gene has CDR1 MNHEY and CDR2 SVGAGI. The CDR3 covers 15 residues. DNA of the CDR3: TGTGCCAGCAGTTACGATGGGGCATCAAGAAATGGCTACACCTTC. The encoded protein is CASSYDGASRNGYTF.

This clonotype has a count of ten or more. The rearrangement joins TRBV20-1 to TRBJ1-6; maybe TRBD1 (6 bases). The V gene's germline CDR1 is DFQATT and CDR2 SNEGSKA (reference sequence). Trimming took 3 bases from V and 7 from J, leaving 13 bases between them. This CDR3 has 14 residues. The CDR3 DNA reads TGCAGTGCTAGGATACAGGGAGGAAATTCACCCCTCCACTTT. Its translation is CSARIQGGNSPLHF.

This clonotype was observed at least ten times. V usage is TRBV7-2 and J usage is TRBJ2-3, with 10 bases identical to TRBD2. V lost 2 bases, J lost 0 bases, and 5 bases stayed unmatched. The CDR3 sequence is 17 residues long. Germline CDR1 SGHTA, CDR2 FQGNSA. The CDR3 DNA reads as TGTGCCAGCAGCTTAAGGGCTAGCGGGAGTAGCACAGATACGCAGTATTTT. Its translation is CASSLRASGSSTDTQYF.

The V gene is TRBV18, the J gene TRBJ1-5; the match to TRBD1 covers 7 bases. The length of the CDR3 is 16 residues. The junction had 10 bases not matched to a gene; V was cut back by 6 bases and J by 2 bases. Germline CDR1 and CDR2: KGHSH and LQKENI. The CDR3 region has the DNA TGTGCCAGCTCTCCAGACAGGGTAAGGGGCAATCAGCCCCAGCATTTT. It encodes CASSPDRVRGNQPQHF.

The sample holds many counts of this clonotype. As the CDR3 is not closed by the conserved phenylalanine or tryptophan, this likely results from a read error. The chain is built from TRBV7-6 and TRBJ1-6, with TRBD1 as a possible D gene (6 bases). V lost 6 bases and J lost 7, with 13 bases in between. This CDR3 is 14 amino acids long. Germline-derived CDR1 and CDR2 are SGHVS and FNYEAQ. CDR3 residues: CASSWTDSNSPLHL. CDR3 sequence (DNA): TGTGCCAGCAGTTGGACAGATTCGAATTCACCCCTCCACCTT.

Only a few counts were recorded for this clonotype. The chain uses TRBV29-1 and TRBJ2-7, with 10 bases identical to TRBD2. V trimming: 7 bases; J trimming: 5 bases; junction bases outside the gene matches: 11. This CDR3 region has 14 residues. Germline assignment: CDR1 SQVTM and CDR2 ANQGSEA. The CDR3 spells CSAGTSGISHEQYF. The CDR3 bases are TGCAGCGCCGGTACTAGCGGGATATCGCACGAGCAGTACTTC.